Sequencing of this TCR beta chain was carried out in a study of T cell clonotyping in hematopoietic cell transplantation. Notes on the study in general: Recipient TCR diversity dropped after transplant; expanded clonotypes rose from day 30 to 180. Graft donor and pretransplant recipient Inverse Simpson Index values predicted broader posttransplant TCR diversity. Cells were unsorted, so CD4 and CD8 contributions were not separated.

The CDR3 is 13 residues long. Germline assignment: CDR1 MNHNY and CDR2 SVGAGI (reference sequence). V lost 5 bases and J 1 base, leaving 9 bases between the germline ends. In regard to this clone: Its antigen remains unidentified.

Here immunoSEQ multiplex PCR was the method, and the copy in TCRdb shows in-frame clones only, minus some. The table has around 12,000 clones, almost 50% seen once; the top ten hold approximately 11%. The sequence derives from a man aged 45 to 65 in good health. Some clones in this sample may be carry-over from other donors' samples. The specimen sequenced was peripheral blood mononuclear cells. This rearrangement joins TRBV6-6 to TRBJ2-7; the D is unclear. The CDR3 sequence: CASSKLDSYEQYF. CDR3 DNA: TGTGCCAGCAGTAAACTCGATTCCTACGAGCAGTACTTC.